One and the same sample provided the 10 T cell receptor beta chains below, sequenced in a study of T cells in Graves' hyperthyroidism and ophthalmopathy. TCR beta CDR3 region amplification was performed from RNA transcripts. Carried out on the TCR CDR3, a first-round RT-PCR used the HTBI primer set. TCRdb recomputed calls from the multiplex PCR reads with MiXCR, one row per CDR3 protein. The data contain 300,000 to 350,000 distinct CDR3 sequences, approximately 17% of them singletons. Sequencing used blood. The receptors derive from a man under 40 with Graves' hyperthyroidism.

The CDR3 bases are TGTGCCAGCAGCGGATTAGCGGGAGGAATGGCGGGGGAGCTGTTTTTT. This encodes CASSGLAGGMAGELFF. V usage is TRBV25-1 and J usage is TRBJ2-2, with 10 bases identical to TRBD2. CDR3 length equals 16 residues. Germline V gene data show CDR1 as MGHDK and CDR2 as SYGVNS. Trimming cost V 6 bases and J 8 bases; bases outside gene matches: 12.

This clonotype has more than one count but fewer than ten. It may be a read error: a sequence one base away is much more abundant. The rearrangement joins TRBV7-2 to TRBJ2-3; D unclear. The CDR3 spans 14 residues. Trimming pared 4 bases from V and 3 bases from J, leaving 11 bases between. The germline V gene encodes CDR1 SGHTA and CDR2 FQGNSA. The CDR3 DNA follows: TGTGCCAGCAGCTCAGGACCCCTTACAGATACGCAGTATTTT. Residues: CASSSGPLTDTQYF.

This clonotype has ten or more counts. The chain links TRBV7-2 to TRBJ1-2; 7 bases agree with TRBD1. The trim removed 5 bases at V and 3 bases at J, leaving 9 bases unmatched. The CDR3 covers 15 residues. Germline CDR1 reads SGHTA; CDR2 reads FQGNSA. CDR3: CASSPTTGSDYGYTF. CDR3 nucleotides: TGTGCCAGCAGCCCCACGACAGGGTCTGACTATGGCTACACCTTC. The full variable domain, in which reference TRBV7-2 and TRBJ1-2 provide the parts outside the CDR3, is GAGVSQSPSNKVTEKGKDVELRCDPISGHTALYWYRQSLGQGLEFLIYFQGNSAPDKSGLPSDRFSAERTGGSVSTLTIQRTQQEDSAVYLCASSPTTGSDYGYTFGSGTRLTVV.

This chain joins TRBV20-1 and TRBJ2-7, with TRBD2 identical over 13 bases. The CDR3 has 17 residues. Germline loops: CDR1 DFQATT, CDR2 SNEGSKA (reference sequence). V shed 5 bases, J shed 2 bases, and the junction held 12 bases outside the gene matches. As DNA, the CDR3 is TGCAGTGCTCGCCTCAGGACTAGCGGGAGTTTCCCCTACGAGCAGTACTTC. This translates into CSARLRTSGSFPYEQYF.

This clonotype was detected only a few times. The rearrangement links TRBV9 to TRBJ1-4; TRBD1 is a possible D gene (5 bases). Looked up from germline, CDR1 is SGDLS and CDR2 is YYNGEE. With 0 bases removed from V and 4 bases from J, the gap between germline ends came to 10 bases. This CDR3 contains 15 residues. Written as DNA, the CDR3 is TGTGCCAGCAGCGTAGAGGCAGGGATTAATGAAAAACTGTTTTTT. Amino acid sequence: CASSVEAGINEKLFF.

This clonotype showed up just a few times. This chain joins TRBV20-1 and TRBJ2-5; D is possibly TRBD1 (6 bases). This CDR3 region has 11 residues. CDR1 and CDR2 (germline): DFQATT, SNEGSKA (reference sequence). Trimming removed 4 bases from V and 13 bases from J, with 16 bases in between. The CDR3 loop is CSAKQGSEGYF. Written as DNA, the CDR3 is TGCAGTGCTAAACAGGGTAGTGAGGGGTACTTC.

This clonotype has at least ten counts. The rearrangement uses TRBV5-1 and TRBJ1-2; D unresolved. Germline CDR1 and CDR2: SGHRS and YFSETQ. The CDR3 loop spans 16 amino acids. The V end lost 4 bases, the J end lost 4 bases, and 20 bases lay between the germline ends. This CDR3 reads CASSPTGRGYFYGYTF. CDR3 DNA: TGCGCCAGCAGCCCTACGGGGAGAGGCTACTTCTATGGCTACACCTTC.

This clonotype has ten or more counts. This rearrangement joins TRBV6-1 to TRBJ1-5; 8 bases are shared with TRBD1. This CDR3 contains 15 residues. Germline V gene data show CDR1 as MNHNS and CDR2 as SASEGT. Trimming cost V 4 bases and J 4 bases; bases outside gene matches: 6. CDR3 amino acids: CASSVAGGYNQPQHF. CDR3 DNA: TGTGCCAGCAGTGTGGCAGGGGGCTATAATCAGCCCCAGCATTTT.

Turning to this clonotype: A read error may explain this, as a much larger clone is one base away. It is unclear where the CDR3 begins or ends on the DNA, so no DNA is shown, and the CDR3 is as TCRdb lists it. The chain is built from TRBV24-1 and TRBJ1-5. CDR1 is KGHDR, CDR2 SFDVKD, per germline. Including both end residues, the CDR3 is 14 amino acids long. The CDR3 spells CATSDSLDNQPQHF.

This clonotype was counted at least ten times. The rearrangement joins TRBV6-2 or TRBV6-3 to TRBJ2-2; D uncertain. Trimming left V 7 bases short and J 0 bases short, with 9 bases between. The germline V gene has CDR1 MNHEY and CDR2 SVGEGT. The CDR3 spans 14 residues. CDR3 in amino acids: CASMGLANTGELFF. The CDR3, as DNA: TGTGCCAGCATGGGTCTGGCGAACACCGGGGAGCTGTTTTTT.